This T cell receptor beta chain was sequenced during a study of blood T cells in healthy people across ages. This clonotype occurred a few times. The study recruited healthy Caucasian donors from Russia who were aged about 6 to 90. Isolation recovered at least 6 million PBMCs from every sample. The germline V gene encodes CDR1 MNHEY and CDR2 SVGAGI. The V and J ends lost 2 bases and 0 bases, in that order; junction bases with no gene match: 7. The CDR3 covers 18 residues. Sample-barcoded 5' priming and a J-beta primer mix drove a second PCR of about 6 to 12 cycles. In TCRdb, the 5' RACE reads were re-called with MiXCR into one record per CDR3 protein. The sample lists more than 600,000 distinct CDR3 sequences, around 25% occurring once. Separately, the same data were catalogued under a study of T cells of mothers and their children. That report adds: At about 1.5 ug per 15 ul, all of the extracted RNA went into cDNA synthesis.

What was sequenced was blood. The chain uses TRBV6-5 and TRBJ2-5; 12 bases fit TRBD2. This TCR was sampled from a boy aged 5-17 years in good health. The DNA for the CDR3 is TGTGCCAGCAGTTACGGGAGACTAGCGGGAGTTGACCAAGAGACCCAGTACTTC. Translation gives CASSYGRLAGVDQETQYF.